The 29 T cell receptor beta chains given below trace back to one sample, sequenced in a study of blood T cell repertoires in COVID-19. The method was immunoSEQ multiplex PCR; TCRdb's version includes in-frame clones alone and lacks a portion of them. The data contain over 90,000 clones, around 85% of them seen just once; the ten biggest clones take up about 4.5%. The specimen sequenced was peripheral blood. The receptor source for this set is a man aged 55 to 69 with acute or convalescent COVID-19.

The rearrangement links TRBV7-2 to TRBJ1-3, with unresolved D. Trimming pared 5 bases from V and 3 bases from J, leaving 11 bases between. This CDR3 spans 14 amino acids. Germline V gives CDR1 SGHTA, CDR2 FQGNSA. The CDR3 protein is CASSPRGNGNTIYF. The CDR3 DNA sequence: TGTGCCAGCAGCCCCCGCGGAAATGGAAACACCATATATTTT.

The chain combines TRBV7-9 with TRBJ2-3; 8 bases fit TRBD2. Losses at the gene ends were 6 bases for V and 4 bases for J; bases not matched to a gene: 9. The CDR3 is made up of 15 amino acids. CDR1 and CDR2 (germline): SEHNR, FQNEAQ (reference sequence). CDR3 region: CASSPGTGGADTQYF. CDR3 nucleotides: TGTGCCAGCAGTCCCGGGACGGGAGGGGCAGATACGCAGTATTTT.

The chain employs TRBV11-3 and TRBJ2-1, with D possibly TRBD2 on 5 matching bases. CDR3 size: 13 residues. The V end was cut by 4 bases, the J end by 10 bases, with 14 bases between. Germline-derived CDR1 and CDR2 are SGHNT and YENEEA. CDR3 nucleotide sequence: TGTGCCAGCAGCTCCGAGGGTTTGGGGGAGCAGTTCTTC. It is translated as CASSSEGLGEQFF.

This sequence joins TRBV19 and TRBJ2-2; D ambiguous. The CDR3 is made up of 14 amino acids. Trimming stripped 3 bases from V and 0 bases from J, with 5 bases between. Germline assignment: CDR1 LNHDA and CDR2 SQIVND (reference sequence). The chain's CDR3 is CASSIAANTGELFF. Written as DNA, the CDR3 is TGTGCCAGTAGTATCGCGGCGAACACCGGGGAGCTGTTTTTT.

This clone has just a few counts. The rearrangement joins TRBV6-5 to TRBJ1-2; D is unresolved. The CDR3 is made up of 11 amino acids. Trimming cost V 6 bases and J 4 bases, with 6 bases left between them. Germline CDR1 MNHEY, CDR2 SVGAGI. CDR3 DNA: TGTGCCAGCAGCGACTCCTATGGCTACACCTTC. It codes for CASSDSYGYTF.

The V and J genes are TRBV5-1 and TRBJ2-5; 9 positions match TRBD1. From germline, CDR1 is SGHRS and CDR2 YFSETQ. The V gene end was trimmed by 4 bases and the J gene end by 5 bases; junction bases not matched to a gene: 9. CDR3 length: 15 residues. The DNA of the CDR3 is TGCGCCAGCAGCGAAGCACAGGGGGCGAGGGAGACCCAGTACTTC. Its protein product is CASSEAQGARETQYF. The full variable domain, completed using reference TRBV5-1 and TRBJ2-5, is KAGVTQTPRYLIKTRGQQVTLSCSPISGHRSVSWYQQTPGQGLQFLFEYFSETQRNKGNFPGRFSGRQFSNSRSEMNVSTLELGDSALYLCASSEAQGARETQYFGPGTRLLVL.

CDR3 in amino acids: CSVESGANEQFF. CDR3 coding DNA: TGCAGCGTTGAATCAGGGGCCAATGAGCAGTTCTTC. The gene calls are TRBV29-1 and TRBJ2-1, with D possibly being TRBD1 (6 bases). The V end lost 2 bases, the J end lost 6 bases, and 8 bases lay between the germline ends. Germline CDR1 SQVTM, CDR2 ANQGSEA. This CDR3 comprises 12 residues.

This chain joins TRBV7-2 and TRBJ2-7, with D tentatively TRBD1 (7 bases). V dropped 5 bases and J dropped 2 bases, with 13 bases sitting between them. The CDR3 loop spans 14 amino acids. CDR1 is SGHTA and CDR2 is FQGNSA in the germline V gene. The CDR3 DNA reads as TGTGCCAGCAGCCCCAGGGGGGTGGCCTACGAGCAGTACTTC. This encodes CASSPRGVAYEQYF.

CDR3 sequence reads: CSGGVQFDEKLFF. DNA of the CDR3: TGCAGCGGGGGGGTACAGTTTGATGAAAAACTGTTTTTT. This chain joins TRBV29-1 and TRBJ1-4, with a tentative D call TRBD1 (5 bases). The ends were cut back, 7 bases at V and 6 bases at J, with 15 bases in the middle. This CDR3 is built from 13 residues. In germline, CDR1 is SQVTM, CDR2 ANQGSEA.

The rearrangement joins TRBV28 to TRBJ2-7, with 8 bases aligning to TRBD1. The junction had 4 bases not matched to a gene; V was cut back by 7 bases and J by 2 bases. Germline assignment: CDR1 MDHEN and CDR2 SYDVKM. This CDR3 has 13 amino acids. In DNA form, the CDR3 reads TGTGCCAGCACAGGGGGCCCGACCTACGAGCAGTACTTC. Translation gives CASTGGPTYEQYF. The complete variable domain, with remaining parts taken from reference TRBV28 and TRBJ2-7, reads DVKVTQSSRYLVKRTGEKVFLECVQDMDHENMFWYRQDPGLGLRLIYFSYDVKMKEKGDIPEGYSVSREKKERFSLILESASTNQTSMYLCASTGGPTYEQYFGPGTRLTVT.

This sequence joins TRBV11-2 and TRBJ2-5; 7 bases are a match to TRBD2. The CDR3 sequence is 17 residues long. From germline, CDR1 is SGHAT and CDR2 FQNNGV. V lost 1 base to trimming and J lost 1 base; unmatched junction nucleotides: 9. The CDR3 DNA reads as TGTGCCAGCAGCTTAGGCCCGGGACTAACCTTCCAAGAGACCCAGTACTTC. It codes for CASSLGPGLTFQETQYF.

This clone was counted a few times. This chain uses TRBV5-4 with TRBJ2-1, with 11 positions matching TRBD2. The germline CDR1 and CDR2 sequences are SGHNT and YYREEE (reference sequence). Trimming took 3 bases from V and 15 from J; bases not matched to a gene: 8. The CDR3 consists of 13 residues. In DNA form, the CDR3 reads TGTGCCAGCAGCTCAACGACTAGCGGGAACGTGTTCTTC. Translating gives CASSSTTSGNVFF.

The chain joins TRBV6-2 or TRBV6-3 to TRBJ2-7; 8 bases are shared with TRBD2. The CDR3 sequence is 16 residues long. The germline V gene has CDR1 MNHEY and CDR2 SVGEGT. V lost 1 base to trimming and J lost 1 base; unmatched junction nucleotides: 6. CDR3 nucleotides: TGTGCCAGCAGTTACTTATCGATAGCGGGGTCCTACGAGCAGTACTTC. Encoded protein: CASSYLSIAGSYEQYF.

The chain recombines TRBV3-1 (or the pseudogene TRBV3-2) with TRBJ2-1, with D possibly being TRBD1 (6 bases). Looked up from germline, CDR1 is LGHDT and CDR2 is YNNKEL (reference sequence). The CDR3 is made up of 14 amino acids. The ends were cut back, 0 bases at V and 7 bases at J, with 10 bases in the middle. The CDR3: CASSQEQGRNEQFF. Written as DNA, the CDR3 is TGTGCCAGCAGCCAAGAACAGGGTAGAAATGAGCAGTTCTTC.

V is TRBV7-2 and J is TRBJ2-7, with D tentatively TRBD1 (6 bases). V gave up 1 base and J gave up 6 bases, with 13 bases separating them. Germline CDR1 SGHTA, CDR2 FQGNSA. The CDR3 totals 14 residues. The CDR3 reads CASSLDWGPGEQYF. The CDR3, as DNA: TGTGCCAGCAGCTTAGATTGGGGGCCGGGCGAGCAGTACTTC.

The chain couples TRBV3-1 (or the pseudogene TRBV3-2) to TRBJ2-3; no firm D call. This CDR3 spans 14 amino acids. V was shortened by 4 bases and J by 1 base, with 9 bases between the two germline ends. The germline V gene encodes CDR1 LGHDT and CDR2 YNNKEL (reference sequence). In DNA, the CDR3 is TGTGCCAGCAGCCGTACACAACGCACAGATACGCAGTATTTT. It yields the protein CASSRTQRTDTQYF.

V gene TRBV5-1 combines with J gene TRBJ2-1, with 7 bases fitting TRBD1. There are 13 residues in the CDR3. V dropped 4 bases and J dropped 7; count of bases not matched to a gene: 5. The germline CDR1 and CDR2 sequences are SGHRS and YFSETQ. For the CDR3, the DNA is TGCGCCAGCAGCGGGGGACAGCTAAATGAGCAGTTCTTC. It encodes CASSGGQLNEQFF.

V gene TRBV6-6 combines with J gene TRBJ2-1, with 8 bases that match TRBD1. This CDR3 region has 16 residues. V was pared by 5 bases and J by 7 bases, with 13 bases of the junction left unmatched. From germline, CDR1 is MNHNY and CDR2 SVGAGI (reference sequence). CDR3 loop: CASSATDRTGSNEQFF. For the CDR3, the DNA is TGTGCCAGCAGTGCCACCGATAGGACAGGGAGTAATGAGCAGTTCTTC.

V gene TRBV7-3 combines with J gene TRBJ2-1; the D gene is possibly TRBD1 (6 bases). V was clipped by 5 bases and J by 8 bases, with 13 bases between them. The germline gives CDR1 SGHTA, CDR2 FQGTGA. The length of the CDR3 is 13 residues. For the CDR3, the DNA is TGTGCCAGCAGCGTGGACAGTCTGGATGAGCAGTTCTTC. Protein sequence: CASSVDSLDEQFF. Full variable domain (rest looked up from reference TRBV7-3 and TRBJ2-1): GAGVSQTPSNKVTEKGKYVELRCDPISGHTALYWYRQSLGQGPEFLIYFQGTGAADDSGLPNDRFFAVRPEGSVSTLKIQRTERGDSAVYLCASSVDSLDEQFFGPGTRLTVL.

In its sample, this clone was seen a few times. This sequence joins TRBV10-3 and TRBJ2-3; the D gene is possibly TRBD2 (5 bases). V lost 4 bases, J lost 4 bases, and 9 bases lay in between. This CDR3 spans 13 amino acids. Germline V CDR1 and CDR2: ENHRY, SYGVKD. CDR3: CAISGRVADTQYF. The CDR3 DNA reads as TGTGCCATCAGTGGGCGGGTGGCAGATACGCAGTATTTT.

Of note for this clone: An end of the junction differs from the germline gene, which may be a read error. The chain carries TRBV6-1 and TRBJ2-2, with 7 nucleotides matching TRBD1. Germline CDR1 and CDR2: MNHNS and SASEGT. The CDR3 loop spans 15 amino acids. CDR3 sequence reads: CASTEQGSYTGELFF. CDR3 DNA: TGTGCCAGCACTGAACAGGGGAGCTACACCGGGGAGCTGTTTTTT.

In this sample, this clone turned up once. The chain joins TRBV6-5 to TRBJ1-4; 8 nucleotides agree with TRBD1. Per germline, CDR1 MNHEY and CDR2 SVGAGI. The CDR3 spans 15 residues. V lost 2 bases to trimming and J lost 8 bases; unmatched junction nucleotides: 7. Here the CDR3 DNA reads TGTGCCAGCAGTTACGTAGGGACAGGCCCGGAAAAACTGTTTTTT. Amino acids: CASSYVGTGPEKLFF.

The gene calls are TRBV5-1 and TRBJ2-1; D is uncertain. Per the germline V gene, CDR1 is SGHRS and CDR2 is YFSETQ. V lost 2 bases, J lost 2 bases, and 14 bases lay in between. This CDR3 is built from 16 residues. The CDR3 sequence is CASSFISQNTYNEQFF. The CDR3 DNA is TGCGCCAGCAGCTTCATCTCTCAGAACACCTACAATGAGCAGTTCTTC. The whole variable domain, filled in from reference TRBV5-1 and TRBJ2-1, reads KAGVTQTPRYLIKTRGQQVTLSCSPISGHRSVSWYQQTPGQGLQFLFEYFSETQRNKGNFPGRFSGRQFSNSRSEMNVSTLELGDSALYLCASSFISQNTYNEQFFGPGTRLTVL.

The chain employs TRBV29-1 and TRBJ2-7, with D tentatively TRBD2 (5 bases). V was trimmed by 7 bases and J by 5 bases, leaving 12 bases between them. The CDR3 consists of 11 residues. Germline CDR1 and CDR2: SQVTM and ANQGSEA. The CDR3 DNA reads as TGCAGCGCCACCGGACTCGACGAGCAGTACTTC. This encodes CSATGLDEQYF.

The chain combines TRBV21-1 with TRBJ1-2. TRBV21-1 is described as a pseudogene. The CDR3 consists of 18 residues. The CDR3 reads CASSKGQGLQTSSGGYTF. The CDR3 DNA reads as TGTGCCAGCAGCAAAGGGCAGGGACTACAAACGTCCTCGGGTGGCTACACCTTC.

CDR3 nucleotides: TGTGCCAGCAGCTTTCCGGGACAGGCTGGAACGGGGTCTGGCTACACCTTC. Translating gives CASSFPGQAGTGSGYTF. The gene calls are TRBV5-4 and TRBJ1-2; TRBD1 matches 8 bases. This CDR3 has 17 residues. Germline V lookup: CDR1 SGHNT, CDR2 YYREEE (reference sequence). J lost 7 bases, V lost 2 bases, and 16 bases had no gene match. The full variable domain, in which reference TRBV5-4 and TRBJ1-2 provide the parts outside the CDR3, is ETGVTQSPTHLIKTRGQQVTLRCSSQSGHNTVSWYQQALGQGPQFIFQYYREEENGRGNFPPRFSGLQFPNYSSELNVNALELDDSALYLCASSFPGQAGTGSGYTFGSGTRLTVV.

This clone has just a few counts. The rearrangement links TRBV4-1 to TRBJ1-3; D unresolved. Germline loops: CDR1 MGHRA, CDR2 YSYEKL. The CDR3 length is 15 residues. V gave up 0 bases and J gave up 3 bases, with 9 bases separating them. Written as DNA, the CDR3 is TGCGCCAGCAGCCAAGAACGCGGGGATGGAAACACCATATATTTT. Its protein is CASSQERGDGNTIYF.

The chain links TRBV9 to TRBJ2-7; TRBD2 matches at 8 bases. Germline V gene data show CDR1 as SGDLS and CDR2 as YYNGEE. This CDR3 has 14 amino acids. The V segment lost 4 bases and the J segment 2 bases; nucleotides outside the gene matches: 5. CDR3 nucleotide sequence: TGTGCCAGCAGCTTACTAGCGGAAACCTACGAGCAGTACTTC. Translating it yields CASSLLAETYEQYF.

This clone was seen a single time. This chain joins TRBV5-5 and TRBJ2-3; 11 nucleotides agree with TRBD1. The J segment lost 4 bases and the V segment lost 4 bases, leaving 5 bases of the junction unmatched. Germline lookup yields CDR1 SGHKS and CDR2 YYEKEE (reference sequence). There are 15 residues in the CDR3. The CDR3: CASSQGQGVSDTQYF. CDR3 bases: TGTGCCAGCAGCCAGGGACAGGGGGTTTCAGATACGCAGTATTTT.